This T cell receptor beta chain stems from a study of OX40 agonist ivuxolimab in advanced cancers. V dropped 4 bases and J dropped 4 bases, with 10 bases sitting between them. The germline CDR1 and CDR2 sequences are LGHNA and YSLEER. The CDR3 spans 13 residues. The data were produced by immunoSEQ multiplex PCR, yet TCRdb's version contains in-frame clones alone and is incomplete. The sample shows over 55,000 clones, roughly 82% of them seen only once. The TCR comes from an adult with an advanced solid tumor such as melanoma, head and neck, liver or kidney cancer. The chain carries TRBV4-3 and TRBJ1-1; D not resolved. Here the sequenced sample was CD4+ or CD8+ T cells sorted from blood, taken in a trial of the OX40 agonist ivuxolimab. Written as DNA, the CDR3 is TGCGCCAGCAGCCGGCGCAAGGTCACTGAAGCTTTCTTT. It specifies CASSRRKVTEAFF.